A single sample is the source of the 27 T cell receptor beta chains below, sequenced in a study of cytomegalovirus exposure and HLA in healthy donors. The study ran its PCR with 60 Vbeta and 13 Jbeta primers. Clones were read by immunoSEQ multiplex PCR, and TCRdb kept only the in-frame ones, dropping some. The table includes approximately 77,000 clones, 65% to 80% detected once. Input material: PBMCs. These receptors were obtained from a male donor in good health and CMV-seropositive.

This sequence joins TRBV9 and TRBJ2-3; TRBD2 is a possible D gene (6 bases). The CDR3 covers 17 residues. Trimming took 0 bases from V and 5 from J, leaving 19 bases between them. Germline V CDR1 and CDR2: SGDLS, YYNGEE. CDR3 bases: TGTGCCAGCAGCGTAGGTTCGGCTTCCCGGGGGAAAGATACGCAGTATTTT. Its protein is CASSVGSASRGKDTQYF.

V is TRBV6-1 and J is TRBJ2-2, with D possibly TRBD2 on 5 matching bases. Deletions cut 6 bases from V and 7 bases from J, with 18 bases between. Per the germline V gene, CDR1 is MNHNS and CDR2 is SASEGT. This CDR3 has 15 residues. The DNA of the CDR3 is TGTGCCAGCAGACAACGTGGACTTATGAACGGGGAGCTGTTTTTT. Encoded protein: CASRQRGLMNGELFF.

The chain couples TRBV13 to TRBJ1-4; 10 bases are a match to TRBD1. The CDR3 has 15 amino acids. After removal of 2 bases from V and 7 bases from J, the junction contained 4 bases not matched to a gene. CDR1 is PRHDT, CDR2 FYEKMQ, per germline (reference sequence). The chain's CDR3 is CASSLKTGGVEKLFF. CDR3 coding DNA: TGTGCCAGCAGCTTAAAGACAGGGGGCGTTGAAAAACTGTTTTTT.

The chain links TRBV28 to TRBJ2-2; 7 bases are a match to TRBD1. This CDR3 contains 13 residues. V gave up 8 bases and J gave up 4 bases; unmatched junction bases: 4. CDR1 and CDR2 (germline): MDHEN, SYDVKM. CDR3 sequence: CASLDRFTGELFF. The CDR3 DNA sequence: TGTGCCAGCCTGGACAGGTTCACCGGGGAGCTGTTTTTT.

The V gene is TRBV11-2, the J gene TRBJ2-1; 7 bases fit TRBD1. This CDR3 is 14 amino acids long. Trimming removed 5 bases from V and 7 bases from J; junction bases left unmatched: 8. Looked up from germline, CDR1 is SGHAT and CDR2 is FQNNGV. CDR3 DNA sequence: TGTGCCAGCAGCCCAACGACAGGGCGAAATGAGCAGTTCTTC. Translated, it gives CASSPTTGRNEQFF.

This clone was seen a handful of times. The chain combines TRBV5-1 with TRBJ2-2; 9 positions agree with TRBD1. The V gene's germline CDR1 is SGHRS and CDR2 YFSETQ. The CDR3 is made up of 16 amino acids. The ends lost 4 bases at V and 1 base at J; junction bases unmatched: 5. CDR3 in amino acids: CASSKGQGGNTGELFF. CDR3 nucleotides: TGCGCCAGCAGCAAGGGACAGGGAGGGAACACCGGGGAGCTGTTTTTT.

V and J are TRBV5-1 and TRBJ1-6; 8 bases map to TRBD1. J gave up 9 bases and V 4 bases, and 9 bases lay outside the gene matches. Germline loops: CDR1 SGHRS, CDR2 YFSETQ. The CDR3 covers 15 residues. CDR3 residues: CASSTEGGQASPLHF. CDR3 in DNA: TGCGCCAGCAGCACGGAGGGGGGACAGGCTTCACCCCTCCACTTT.

The V call is TRBV27, the J call TRBJ2-7, with TRBD2 identical over 8 bases. The germline CDR1 and CDR2 sequences are MNHEY and SMNVEV (reference sequence). V was clipped by 5 bases and J by 5 bases; unmatched bases: 17. The CDR3 length is 17 residues. The DNA for the CDR3 is TGTGCCAGCAGTCCCCCTGGGGGGAGCGGGGGCCGCCACGAGCAGTACTTC. Translation: CASSPPGGSGGRHEQYF.

The rearrangement joins TRBV11-1 to TRBJ2-3; no clear D. The V end lost 6 bases, the J end lost 0 bases, and 10 bases lay between the germline ends. CDR3 length: 14 amino acids. From germline, CDR1 is SGHAT and CDR2 FQDESV (reference sequence). CDR3 bases: TGTGCCAGCAGACCCAGCGCTAGCACAGATACGCAGTATTTT. Translation gives CASRPSASTDTQYF.

This chain connects TRBV7-2 to TRBJ1-5; weak D call: TRBD1 (6 bases). The CDR3 has 15 residues. Germline CDR1 SGHTA, CDR2 FQGNSA. V was shortened by 5 bases and J by 9 bases, with 20 bases between the two germline ends. This CDR3 reads CASSQRTALHRPQHF. The CDR3 DNA reads as TGTGCCAGCAGCCAGAGGACAGCCTTACATCGGCCCCAGCATTTT. Together with reference TRBV7-2 and TRBJ1-5, the CDR3 gives the full variable domain: GAGVSQSPSNKVTEKGKDVELRCDPISGHTALYWYRQSLGQGLEFLIYFQGNSAPDKSGLPSDRFSAERTGGSVSTLTIQRTQQEDSAVYLCASSQRTALHRPQHFGDGTRLSIL.

The J gene is TRBJ2-2, the V gene TRBV5-1; TRBD2 matches at 10 bases. Germline CDR1 and CDR2: SGHRS and YFSETQ. This CDR3 region has 17 residues. J gave up 5 bases and V 3 bases, and 10 bases lay outside the gene matches. CDR3 nucleotide sequence: TGCGCCAGCAGCTGGGGCCTACTAGCGGGAAGTACCGGGGAGCTGTTTTTT. Residues: CASSWGLLAGSTGELFF.

J is TRBJ2-7 and V is TRBV9; 8 bases align to TRBD1. The CDR3 sequence is 13 residues long. Germline values: CDR1 SGDLS, CDR2 YYNGEE. V was pared by 4 bases and J by 6 bases, with 6 bases of the junction left unmatched. CDR3 DNA sequence: TGTGCCAGCAGCTCTCCCGGACAGGGCGAGCAGTACTTC. It is translated as CASSSPGQGEQYF.

V usage is TRBV5-1 and J usage is TRBJ2-3, with D tentatively TRBD1 (6 bases). Per germline, CDR1 SGHRS and CDR2 YFSETQ. Trimming took off 6 bases at V and 1 base at J, with 12 bases between the two ends. The CDR3 consists of 14 residues. CDR3 amino acids: CASMRTAGTDTQYF. CDR3 coding DNA: TGCGCCAGCATGCGGACAGCTGGCACAGATACGCAGTATTTT.

This clone came up a few times. The rearrangement links TRBV4-2 to TRBJ2-4; D not resolved. Germline V gene data show CDR1 as LGHNA and CDR2 as YNFKEQ. The CDR3 contains 16 residues. V was clipped by 0 bases and J by 6 bases, with 15 bases between them. The CDR3 sequence is CASSQDISPASNIQYF. CDR3 in DNA: TGTGCCAGCAGCCAAGATATAAGCCCCGCGTCAAACATTCAGTACTTC.

The chain uses TRBV5-4 and TRBJ2-1, with TRBD2 matching over 10 bases. CDR1 and CDR2 (germline): SGHNT, YYREEE (reference sequence). The CDR3 consists of 16 residues. J was trimmed by 1 base and V by 0 bases; bases with no gene match: 1. In DNA form, the CDR3 reads TGTGCCAGCAGCTTGGCTAGCGGGGGATCCTACAATGAGCAGTTCTTC. It specifies CASSLASGGSYNEQFF.

CDR3: CASSLAAREQFF. CDR3 nucleotide sequence: TGTGCCAGCAGCCTCGCGGCTCGAGAGCAGTTCTTC. The rearrangement links TRBV7-9 to TRBJ2-1, with D unclear. V was clipped by 5 bases and J by 10 bases, with 12 bases between them. The germline CDR1 and CDR2 sequences are SEHNR and FQNEAQ (reference sequence). The CDR3 consists of 12 residues. Drawing the rest from reference TRBV7-9 and TRBJ2-1, the complete variable domain is DTGVSQNPRHKITKRGQNVTFRCDPISEHNRLYWYRQTLGQGPEFLTYFQNEAQLEKSRLLSDRFSAERPKGSFSTLEIQRTEQGDSAMYLCASSLAAREQFFGPGTRLTVL.

The genes are TRBV4-1 and TRBJ1-2; possible D gene TRBD1, 6 bases. V was pared by 3 bases and J by 4 bases, with 12 bases between. Germline CDR1 is MGHRA and CDR2 is YSYEKL. The CDR3 sequence is 14 residues long. CDR3 loop: CASSQNQGPYGYTF. The CDR3 nucleotides read TGCGCCAGCAGCCAGAATCAGGGGCCCTATGGCTACACCTTC.

J is TRBJ1-3 and V is TRBV15, with D possibly TRBD1 on 5 matching bases. Germline CDR1 reads LNHNV; CDR2 reads YYDKDF (reference sequence). This CDR3 has 15 residues. Trimming removed 2 bases from V and 0 bases from J, with 8 bases in between. DNA of the CDR3: TGTGCCACCAGCAGATCGACAGTCTCTGGAAACACCATATATTTT. Translating gives CATSRSTVSGNTIYF.

The V gene is TRBV29-1, the J gene TRBJ2-3, with a weak D call TRBD2 (7 bases). Trimming removed 7 bases at V and 3 bases at J, with 14 bases between. From germline, CDR1 is SQVTM and CDR2 ANQGSEA. There are 13 residues in the CDR3. Here the CDR3 reads CSAWGGETDTQYF. The CDR3 DNA reads TGCAGCGCTTGGGGGGGCGAAACAGATACGCAGTATTTT.

The chain combines TRBV5-1 with TRBJ2-1; D is possibly TRBD2 (6 bases). The CDR3 spans 13 residues. The V end was cut by 4 bases, the J end by 5 bases, with 10 bases between. Germline V lookup: CDR1 SGHRS, CDR2 YFSETQ. In DNA, the CDR3 is TGCGCCAGCAGCGGGGGGACCAACAATGAGCAGTTCTTC. Translation: CASSGGTNNEQFF.

DNA for the CDR3: TGTGCCAGCAGACGGACAGGGGAAAACACCGGGGAGCTGTTTTTT. Translation: CASRRTGENTGELFF. The J gene is TRBJ2-2, the V gene TRBV7-2; 9 bases agree with TRBD1. The ends lost 6 bases at V and 2 bases at J; junction bases unmatched: 4. This CDR3 region has 15 residues. The germline V gene has CDR1 SGHTA and CDR2 FQGNSA.

The V and J genes are TRBV5-4 and TRBJ2-2, with D perhaps TRBD1 (6 bases). From germline, CDR1 is SGHNT and CDR2 YYREEE (reference sequence). The CDR3 spans 16 residues. V lost 4 bases and J 1 base, leaving 14 bases between the germline ends. The CDR3 region is CASSRPGQMNTGELFF. The CDR3 DNA is TGTGCCAGCAGCCGACCGGGACAAATGAACACCGGGGAGCTGTTTTTT.

The V gene is TRBV23-1, the J gene TRBJ1-4; D gene uncertain. TRBV23-1 qualifies as an ORF whose function is uncertain. With 1 base removed from V and 5 bases from J, the gap between germline ends came to 17 bases. The CDR3 runs 17 residues. CDR3 loop: CASSQWLSREINEKLFF. CDR3 nucleotides: TGCGCCAGCAGTCAATGGCTAAGTCGGGAGATCAATGAAAAACTGTTTTTT.

This clone has a single count. The V and J genes are TRBV30 and TRBJ1-6; 11 bases match TRBD1. CDR1 is GTSNPN and CDR2 is SVGIG in the germline V gene (reference sequence). V shed 0 bases and J 7 bases; nucleotides not matched to a gene: 2. This CDR3 region has 15 residues. The chain's CDR3 is CAWSVWDRGNSPLHF. Written as DNA, the CDR3 is TGTGCCTGGAGTGTATGGGACAGGGGGAATTCACCCCTCCACTTT.

This sequence joins TRBV7-3 and TRBJ2-7; tentative D call: TRBD1 (5 bases). The CDR3 covers 15 residues. The V gene's germline CDR1 is SGHTA and CDR2 FQGTGA. The V and J ends lost 2 bases and 1 base respectively, with 12 bases between them. CDR3 in DNA: TGTGCCAGCAGCTTACAGGGATGGGGATCCTACGAGCAGTACTTC. Its protein product is CASSLQGWGSYEQYF.

The chain links TRBV9 to TRBJ2-5; D not resolved. Germline lookup yields CDR1 SGDLS and CDR2 YYNGEE. The V and J ends lost 4 bases and 7 bases respectively, with 17 bases between them. This CDR3 is built from 14 residues. The CDR3: CASSQEVNLGTQYF. The DNA for the CDR3 is TGTGCCAGCAGCCAAGAGGTTAATTTAGGGACCCAGTACTTC. Full variable domain (rest looked up from reference TRBV9 and TRBJ2-5): DSGVTQTPKHLITATGQRVTLRCSPRSGDLSVYWYQQSLDQGLQFLIQYYNGEERAKGNILERFSAQQFPDLHSELNLSSLELGDSALYFCASSQEVNLGTQYFGPGTRLLVL.

This chain joins TRBV29-1 and TRBJ2-1; TRBD2 agrees at 10 bases. This CDR3 contains 14 residues. Germline V gene data show CDR1 as SQVTM and CDR2 as ANQGSEA. J gave up 6 bases and V 2 bases, and 4 bases lay outside the gene matches. The CDR3 sequence: CSVERLAGVNEQFF. CDR3 in DNA: TGCAGCGTTGAACGGCTAGCGGGAGTCAATGAGCAGTTCTTC.